This TCR beta chain was recorded in a study of shared clonotypes between healthy human individuals (TCRdb year 2020). Regarding the complete study: The cohort included three men and two women between 18 and 49 years of age. Per donor, three plates each were used for CD4 naive and CD4 memory, two for CD8 naive, and one for CD8 memory. Blood TCR repertoires of five healthy adults were deeply sequenced to estimate repertoire size and the extent of clonotype sharing between individuals. To increase sequencing depth and limit assay-specific biases, TCR repertoire library preparation and sequencing were carried out by different laboratories using diverse techniques. Per donor, leukapheresis produced somewhere between about 0.94 and 9 billion PBMCs. Study-wide conclusions, independent of this receptor: Sampling was limited to blood, and TCR repertoires in tissue likely differ from TCR repertoires in blood. Even with the large sequencing depth, rarefaction of the sorted-subset datasets indicated that sequencing was incomplete. Estimated clonotype richness was generally larger for naive than for memory subsets. The small number of donors limited the genetic and exposure-history diversity represented. Sharing across a handful of donors was observed for around 5% of naive CD4, 3.5% of naive CD8, about 2.3% of memory CD4, and about 0.4% of memory CD8 clonotypes. Clonotypes shared by all four sorted-subset donors showed higher generation probabilities than non-shared clonotypes. Pairwise subsampling led to the expectation that sequencing depth would affect the degree of clonotype sharing among donors.

Reading from cysteine to phenylalanine, the CDR3 counts 15 amino acids. The kept DNA is CDR3 alone, 45 bases in frame from the first base. The junction shows trimming of 3 bases on V and 7 bases on J, and the gene matches do not reach 7 bases of it. CDR1 and CDR2 (MNHEY, SMNVEV) derive from the germline V gene (reference sequence). CD8 naive samples were obtained by positive selection for CCR7 among CD45RO-negative cells, yielding a CD45RA+CCR7+ population from which TemRA cells were excluded. The donors were healthy, HIV-negative adults with no recently reported acute infections or vaccinations. Only Caucasian adults living in Nashville, Tennessee, USA were represented among the donors. Blood was obtained by leukapheresis, after which PBMCs were separated by Ficoll-Histopaque density gradient centrifugation and cryopreserved in liquid nitrogen vapor phase. Analytical flow cytometry was used to check the purity and quantity of every magnetically sorted T cell population. Genomic DNA was isolated from every sorted fraction and measured by UV absorbance on a Nanodrop 2000c.

Using the deep immunoSEQ assay, TCR CDR3 regions were amplified from genomic DNA by multiplex PCR. Extracted genomic DNA from each cell subset was distributed evenly across all wells of several immunoSEQ 96-well plates, and each plate was treated as a replicate. For sorted subsets, each replicate PCR was loaded with approximately 0.2 ug genomic DNA, equivalent to approximately 33,000 T cell genomes. Purified libraries were measured with a Qubit 3.0 fluorometer, size-checked on a Bioanalyzer 2100, and measured again with the KAPA Library Quantification kit. A separate single-read 150-cycle Illumina NextSeq 550 flow cell was used to sequence each immunoSEQ 96-well plate. On the authors' methods: The immunoSEQ output contained only junctional sequences without quality scores, so filtering could not match that applied to full-length reads. To assign V/J genes and CDR3, sequences were annotated using PyIR, a Python wrapper for IgBLAST v1.9, with IMGT germline references. Any read was removed if the V/J assignment was weak (E-value above 1e-6), the CDR3 was missing, or the read contained stop codons, out-of-frame junctions, or ambiguous translated residues. V3J clonotypes were defined as sequences sharing the same inferred V gene, J gene, and CDR3 amino acid sequence. The percentage overlap between two repertoires was calculated by dividing the number of shared unique clonotypes by the size of the smaller repertoire. RTK rarefaction, the Chao1 estimator, and Recon v2.1 estimates of unobserved clonotypes were used to assess repertoire richness. For all TCRbeta clonotypes obtained by the gDNA method from a handful of donors, generation probabilities were computed with OLGA. Imported from immuneACCESS, the table was reduced by TCRdb to in-frame sequences with V and J called. These copies leave out some clones; in studies compared against another copy, an unresolved V gene accounts for under half, and the cause of the remainder is not known. The D gene and trimming were derived from the DNA, and the V and J assignments and clone size from that table. A total of almost 700,000 clones appear in this sample, about 90% of them only once. The ten top clones hold 24% of the sample.

Points on this clone: Its antigen is still unknown. Qualities for individual bases were not recorded, and no much larger clone is one base off.

Sample: naive CD8+ T cells sorted from blood. In light of the paper, this sample's cell subset or site label describes: CD45RA+CCR7+. The receptor comes from a man aged 30 to 45 in good health. The V and J segments used are TRBV27 and TRBJ2-1; 9 junctional bases match TRBD2. CDR3 reads: CASSFRGRVTNEQFF. The DNA is as follows: TGTGCCAGCAGTTTCCGCGGGAGGGTAACAAATGAGCAGTTCTTC.